Listed below are T cell receptor beta chains from one sample, sequenced in a study of blood T cell repertoires in COVID-19. The table came from immunoSEQ multiplex PCR; TCRdb's copy has only in-frame clones and leaves some out. The sample comprises 250,000 to 300,000 clones, around four fifths of which are singletons, and about 5% rests with the top ten. Sequenced sample: peripheral blood. These receptors came from a man aged 55-75 years who had recovered from COVID-19. Each CDR3 is given with its conserved first and last residue. A D gene is named only where the DNA matches it firmly. Size is stated for part of the rows, as once, few or many counts, or as a class when the clone is expanded.

d_call j_call clone_size v_call cdr3_aa cdr3_nt
TRBD2 TRBJ2-4 - TRBV7-8 CASSQRRSSGGPDGKNIQYF TGTGCCAGCAGCCAAAGAAGGTCTAGCGGGGGGCCAGACGGGAAAAACATTCAGTACTTC
- TRBJ2-3 once TRBV27 CASSSGTSTDTQYF TGTGCCAGCAGTTCGGGAACTAGCACAGATACGCAGTATTTT
- TRBJ1-3 once TRBV6-1 CASSESFRGGNTIYF TGTGCCAGCAGTGAAAGTTTCAGGGGAGGAAACACCATATATTTT
- TRBJ2-7 - TRBV24-1 CATSDREQYF TGTGCCACCAGTGACAGGGAGCAGTACTTC
TRBD1 TRBJ2-5 - TRBV5-1 CASSWDRAEETQYF TGCGCCAGCAGCTGGGACAGGGCTGAGGAGACCCAGTACTTC
- TRBJ1-5 - TRBV10-3 CAISDPGPGGGPQHF TGTGCCATCAGTGATCCCGGGCCCGGGGGTGGGCCCCAGCATTTT
TRBD2 TRBJ2-3 - TRBV9 CASSVGLAGGAGTDTQYF TGTGCCAGCAGCGTAGGACTAGCGGGAGGGGCTGGCACAGATACGCAGTATTTT
TRBD1 TRBJ2-3 - TRBV6-1 CASSERGTGIVTDTQYF TGTGCCAGCAGTGAGCGGGGGACAGGGATCGTCACAGATACGCAGTATTTT
- TRBJ1-3 - TRBV5-4 CASSPRDLSNTIYF TGTGCCAGCAGCCCCCGAGACTTAAGTAACACCATATATTTT
TRBD1 TRBJ1-6 - TRBV19 CASTMSTGGASPLHF TGTGCCAGTACCATGAGTACAGGGGGAGCTTCACCCCTCCACTTT
TRBD2 TRBJ2-1 - TRBV5-1 CASTREGLNEQFF TGCGCCAGCACTCGGGAGGGGCTCAATGAGCAGTTCTTC
- TRBJ2-7 - TRBV3-1/TRBV3-2 CASSQGSGGGYEQYF TGTGCCAGCAGCCAGGGGTCTGGGGGCGGCTACGAGCAGTACTTC
TRBD1 TRBJ2-7 - TRBV9 CASSVYRGGEQYF TGTGCCAGCAGCGTATACAGGGGTGGCGAGCAGTACTTC
TRBD1 TRBJ2-4 - TRBV6-6 CASSRAQGAGKNIQYF TGTGCCAGCAGTCGGGCACAGGGGGCAGGCAAAAACATTCAGTACTTC
TRBD1 TRBJ1-1 - TRBV12-3/TRBV12-4 CASSLRQGFEAFF TGTGCCAGCAGCCTAAGACAGGGTTTTGAAGCTTTCTTT
TRBD1 TRBJ2-7 - TRBV6-5 CASSYSSRGPFEQYF TGTGCCAGCAGTTACTCGAGCAGGGGGCCCTTCGAGCAGTACTTC
- TRBJ1-1 once TRBV29-1 CSGGGRGRTEAFF TGCAGCGGCGGAGGGAGGGGTAGGACTGAAGCTTTCTTT
TRBD1 TRBJ2-7 - TRBV7-2 CASSWGTGTYEQYF TGTGCCAGCAGCTGGGGGACAGGGACCTACGAGCAGTACTTC